Detailed here is one T cell receptor beta chain. Losses at the gene ends were 0 bases for V and 2 bases for J; bases not matched to a gene: 5. The CDR3 loop spans 16 amino acids. CDR1 is SGHKS and CDR2 is YYEKEE in the germline V gene (reference sequence). The data are from a study of blood T cell repertoires in COVID-19. Study as a whole: The study drew acute and convalescent COVID-19 samples from the United States, Italy and Spain.

Method: immunoSEQ multiplex PCR; TCRdb's copy keeps in-frame clones and lacks some. The sample carries 150,000 to 200,000 clones, about 86% recorded once. This sequence originates from an elderly woman with acute or convalescent COVID-19. The material sequenced was peripheral blood. The chain carries TRBV5-5 and TRBJ2-7; 10 bases are shared with TRBD1. CDR3 residues: CASSLAPGTGAYEQYF. For the CDR3, the DNA is TGTGCCAGCAGCTTGGCCCCCGGGACAGGGGCCTACGAGCAGTACTTC.